The clone carrying this T cell receptor beta chain has ten or more counts. The antigen remains unidentified. This sample's time point: newly diagnosed GD, antithyroid drugs for less than 3 months. Making the TCR library involved RNA that had been extracted from PBMCs. This record comes from a study of regulatory T cells in long-lasting Graves disease. Study-wide findings and caveats: Relative to new patients (under 1,000), persistent patients exhibited greater sharing of public clonotypes (approximately 3,000).

The CDR3 runs to 13 residues. V gave up 4 bases and J gave up 4 bases, with 8 bases separating them. Germline values: CDR1 SNHLY, CDR2 FYNNEI. With iRepertoire HTBI primers and Arm-PCR of CDR3 regions, TCR beta libraries were built. TCRdb independently ran MiXCR on the multiplex PCR reads; one entry per CDR3 protein. Among hundreds of thousands of distinct CDR3 sequences, roughly 15% were seen once, and the ten largest hold 12%. This sample was shared with a second study, whose subject was T cells in Graves' hyperthyroidism and ophthalmopathy.

The clonotype comes from a man between 18 and 29 years old with Graves disease. The sequenced sample was peripheral blood mononuclear cells (PBMCs), obtained at new diagnosis, from a patient treated with antithyroid drugs. The chain carries TRBV2 and TRBJ2-1; no firm D call. This CDR3 is CASSVLQYNEQFF. The DNA of the CDR3 is TGTGCCAGCAGTGTATTGCAGTACAATGAGCAGTTCTTC.